The text below deals with one TCR beta chain. This clonotype came up a few times. Its antigen is unknown. One end of the junction is discordant with germline, which a read error may explain. This specimen belongs to a study of vaccination and CD4 T cells after COVID-19 (dated by TCRdb to between 2021 and 2024). Looking at the study overall: Convalescent patients had a positive SARS-CoV-2 result on nasal swab PCR, and of these patients, several had mild disease and one had severe disease. As controls, cultures received a CEFX viral epitope pool (the positive control), an HIV-1 Nef peptide pool (the negative control), or no peptide at all. Post-vaccine blood samples were taken a median of 72 days after the second vaccine dose, with a range of roughly 14 to 250 days. Participants received two doses of either the Pfizer-BioNTech BNT162b2 vaccine (n=8) or the Moderna mRNA-1273 vaccine (n=2). In 9 to 11 COVID-19 convalescent patients and a few infection-naive healthy vaccine recipients, researchers compared the spike-specific CD4+ TCR repertoire from before mRNA vaccination with the repertoire from after. Post-COVID blood samples were collected from convalescent patients a median of about 92 days after diagnosis, with a range of roughly 30 to 170 days. Six males and four females were included in the convalescent cohort, with two Hispanic individuals, seven Caucasians, two Asians and one multiracial person represented. A few convalescent patients gave samples both early after vaccination (day 14) and late after vaccination (days 161 to 241). Overlapping spike peptide pools from SARS-CoV-2 and from the common cold coronaviruses HCoV-NL63, HCoV-OC43 and HCoV-229E were used as culture stimuli. Paper-wide results and their limitations: The median count of SARS-CoV-2-reactive clonotypes went up from under 25 after infection to a few dozen after vaccination, although the change was not significant. Nearly all vaccine-specific clones in convalescent patients (304 of 307) were mono-reactive for SARS-CoV-2 spike rather than cross-reactive with common cold coronaviruses. Only a relatively small number of convalescent patients were included in the study, and early timepoints following natural infection were not analyzed. Among convalescent patients, a median about 86% of the SARS-CoV-2-reactive clones seen after vaccination appeared only after vaccination, which suggests priming specific to the vaccine.

Libraries were prepared through PCR. TCR sequencing of DNA from cultured CD4+ T cells used the Oncomine TCR Beta short-read assay at the Johns Hopkins FTIC core. The QIAamp micro DNA kit was used to extract genomic DNA from the cultured CD4+ T cells. Oncomine TCR Beta libraries from cultured CD4+ T cells were pooled using unique dual indexes and sequenced on an Illumina iSeq 100. Processing in the source paper ran as follows. Non-productive sequences were filtered out, and CDR3s that did not start with C, did not end with F or W, or were shorter than 7 amino acids were discarded. Antigen-specific clonotypes were identified using the MANAFEST web application through comparison of peptide-stimulated wells with reference and other culture wells. For a clone to be called positive, the clone needed an FDR below 0.05, an odds ratio above 5, and a productive frequency above 0.1% in at least two of three replicate wells. Clonotypes that were significantly expanded in both SARS-CoV-2 spike wells and at least one common cold coronavirus spike condition were defined as cross-reactive. Similarity between CDR3 sequences was evaluated in R version 3.6.1 using Levenshtein distances (stringdist) and unrooted phylogenetic trees (ape). TCRdb's own reprocessing of the public reads used fastp at Q25 and MiXCR and kept productive beta chains. Entries are consolidated by CDR3 protein sequence, retaining the most common genes and DNA. TCRdb's processing, not the authors', yielded these V and J calls. Present in this sample are around 25,000 distinct CDR3 sequences, about 30% of which were seen just once. Jointly, the top ten make up under 3.5% of the sample.

The germline V gene gives CDR1 as KGHDR and CDR2 as SFDVKD. The CDR3 starts with the cysteine, ends with the phenylalanine, and has 12 residues. Kept here is only the CDR3 DNA, which spans 36 bases and is read in frame from base 1. This specimen's time point label, interpreted: late sampling 161 to 241 days after vaccination in three convalescent patients. The treatment or condition label, as the study defines it: roughly 10-day PBMC culture with coronavirus spike peptide pools or control peptides (ViraFEST assay). The ViraFEST assay was used in the study, in which antigen-specific T cells were expanded with peptide pools and expanded clonotypes were subsequently identified by TCR sequencing. The convalescent patients' positive SARS-CoV-2 PCR tests fell between March and December 2020, which was before the Alpha, Beta and Delta variants emerged in the United States. Each well held some 2 million PBMCs cultured with roughly 10 ug/ml peptide pools in IMDM containing 5% human AB serum and about 10 IU/ml IL-2. On days 3 and 7, half of the culture medium was replaced with fresh IL-2-containing medium. After 10 days of culture, CD4+ T cells were isolated by negative selection with the EasySep CD4+ T cell isolation kit. PBMCs were separated from whole blood using Ficoll-Paque Plus gradient centrifugation and then either used fresh or cryopreserved at -140C. Culture conditions were generally each tested in triplicate wells.

The chain employs TRBV24-1 and TRBJ1-2; the D segment cannot be called with confidence. The sequence was obtained from a human donor who had recovered from COVID-19. The sequenced sample was CD4+ T cells from blood, cultured in vitro, obtained about 7 months after SARS-CoV-2 vaccination. CDR3 region: CATSDSPGEISF. The DNA sequence reads TGTGCCACCAGTGACTCACCCGGGGAGATCAGCTTC.